The 29 T cell receptor beta chains below come from one sample, sequenced in a study of quantifying T cell responses using KT2 cells. Study as a whole: cDNA was made from DNase-treated RNA using alpha and beta constant primers.

A single-stranded UMI oligo with SP2 sequence was ligated to cDNA 3' ends. The first PCR ran 3 to 5 cycles with an equimolar RC1.1 and RC1.2 beta primer mix. TCRdb reprocessed the UMI-ligation and nested PCR reads via MiXCR and lists one record per CDR3 protein. This table holds tens of thousands of distinct CDR3 sequences, 9% to 12% found once. Input material: PBMCs spiked with cells of the T cell clone KT2. These receptors all come from a human donor.

In its sample, this clonotype was seen many times. The rearrangement links TRBV19 to TRBJ1-1; perhaps TRBD1 as D (5 bases). Trimming removed 9 bases from V and 0 bases from J, with 14 bases in between. Germline CDR1 LNHDA, CDR2 SQIVND (reference sequence). The CDR3 is 14 amino acids. The CDR3 sequence is CASRGAPMNTEAFF. The CDR3 coding sequence is TGTGCCAGCCGAGGGGCCCCCATGAACACTGAAGCTTTCTTT.

This clonotype appeared a few times. The chain has TRBV7-4 and TRBJ2-2; D unresolved. The CDR3 is 12 residues long. V was trimmed by 8 bases and J by 5 bases, leaving 9 bases between them. Germline V gene sequence: CDR1 SGHVT, CDR2 SQSDAQ. The chain's CDR3 is CASRAPTGELFF. The CDR3 DNA reads as TGTGCCAGCCGCGCTCCTACCGGGGAGCTGTTTTTT.

This clonotype was counted between two and nine times. J is TRBJ1-6 and V is TRBV2; D remains ambiguous. With 3 bases removed from V and 5 bases from J, the gap between germline ends came to 14 bases. The CDR3 has 16 amino acids. Germline CDR1 SNHLY, CDR2 FYNNEI. The CDR3 nucleotides are TGTGCCAGCAGTGAGTGGCAGGTTGCCGATAATTCACCCCTCCACTTT. Its translation: CASSEWQVADNSPLHF.

The chain uses TRBV5-6 and TRBJ1-5; a possible D gene is TRBD1 (5 bases). The CDR3 extends over 15 amino acids. Trimming left V 3 bases short and J 2 bases short, with 12 bases between. Germline loops: CDR1 SGHDT, CDR2 YYEEEE. The CDR3 nucleotides are TGTGCCAGCAGCTCGACAGTCGAGGGCAATCAGCCCCAGCATTTT. Amino acid sequence: CASSSTVEGNQPQHF.

Regarding this clonotype: Its ends do not fully match the called genes, so a read error is possible. As DNA, the CDR3 is TGCGCCAGCAGGACTACAGGGCTCACTGCATTC. Translated: CASRTTGLTAF. The rearrangement joins TRBV10-2 to TRBJ2-1, with D maybe TRBD1 (6 bases). The germline CDR1 and CDR2 sequences are WSHSY and SAAADI. This CDR3 has 11 amino acids.

This clonotype was seen more than once but under ten times. The CDR3 DNA follows: TGTGCCAGCAAATCATCCGACAGGGGGGTTAATGAGCAGTTCTTC. Its translation: CASKSSDRGVNEQFF. This chain links TRBV12-3 or TRBV12-4 with TRBJ2-1, with TRBD1 identical over 9 bases. The trim removed 7 bases at V and 7 bases at J, leaving 11 bases unmatched. This CDR3 is built from 15 residues.

The chain recombines TRBV20-1 with TRBJ2-1, with 14 bases that match TRBD2. The CDR3 runs 19 residues. The germline CDR1 and CDR2 sequences are DFQATT and SNEGSKA (reference sequence). With V trimmed by 5 bases and J by 0 bases, 12 bases remained unmatched. The DNA of the CDR3 is TGCAGTGCTCTTTCCAACGGACTAGCGGGGGGTATCTCCTACAATGAGCAGTTCTTC. Protein: CSALSNGLAGGISYNEQFF.

In the case of this clonotype: The junction departs from the called germline gene at one end, perhaps through a read error. The rearrangement joins TRBV3-1 to TRBJ1-5, with D possibly matching TRBD1 (5 bases). From germline, CDR1 is LGHDT and CDR2 YNNKEL (reference sequence). The CDR3 runs 14 residues. The CDR3 loop reads CASSPTDSNQHQHF. The CDR3 nucleotides read TGTGCCAGCAGCCCTACTGACAGTAATCAGCACCAGCATTTT. Complete variable domain (other parts from reference TRBV3-1 and TRBJ1-5): DTAVSQTPKYLVTQMGNDKSIKCEQNLGHDTMYWYKQDSKKFLKIMFSYNNKELIINETVPNRFSPKSPDKAHLNLHINSLELGDSAVYFCASSPTDSNQHQHFGDGTRLSIL.

The chain couples TRBV6-5 to TRBJ2-5, with TRBD2 matching over 13 bases. The CDR3 is 17 residues long. The J segment lost 4 bases and the V segment lost 5 bases, leaving 10 bases of the junction unmatched. Germline CDR1 MNHEY, CDR2 SVGAGI. In DNA, the CDR3 is TGTGCCAGCAGTCTTGAGCCGGGACTAGCGGGGTCAGAGACCCAGTACTTC. Its translation: CASSLEPGLAGSETQYF.

This clonotype was detected ten times or more. V usage is TRBV12-3 or TRBV12-4 and J usage is TRBJ2-1, with 14 bases aligning to TRBD2. The CDR3 consists of 15 residues. The V gene end was trimmed by 3 bases and the J gene end by 10 bases; junction bases not matched to a gene: 5. The chain's CDR3 is CASSLGLAGVQEQFF. Here the CDR3 DNA reads TGTGCCAGCAGTTTGGGACTAGCGGGAGTACAGGAGCAGTTCTTC.

This clonotype was seen many times. The rearrangement links TRBV12-3 or TRBV12-4 to TRBJ2-7; the match to TRBD1 covers 9 bases. The CDR3 runs 15 residues. The V gene end was trimmed by 6 bases and the J gene end by 7 bases; junction bases not matched to a gene: 13. CDR3 sequence: CASRPDRGAPGEQYF. As DNA, the CDR3 is TGTGCCAGCAGACCGGACAGGGGAGCTCCGGGGGAGCAGTACTTC.

This clonotype was seen a few times. CDR3 loop: CASTPKLAEVPGANVLTF. The CDR3 region has the DNA TGTGCCAGCACCCCCAAGCTAGCGGAAGTACCTGGGGCCAACGTCCTGACTTTC. The V call is TRBV21-1, the J call TRBJ2-6; the tabulated D call, TRBD2, remains unverified against the DNA. TRBV21-1 is noted as a pseudogene. The CDR3 spans 18 residues.

V and J are TRBV11-2 and TRBJ2-5; D perhaps matches TRBD1 (5 bases). V was cut by 2 bases and J by 2 bases, with 12 bases left in between. The CDR3 length is 15 residues. The germline CDR1 and CDR2 sequences are SGHAT and FQNNGV. This CDR3 is CASSLQPGPQETQYF. The CDR3 DNA follows: TGTGCCAGCAGCTTACAGCCAGGGCCACAAGAGACCCAGTACTTC.

In its sample, this clonotype was seen a few times. This rearrangement joins TRBV4-1 to TRBJ2-3; D remains ambiguous. This CDR3 is built from 13 residues. Trimming took off 8 bases at V and 0 bases at J, with 9 bases between the two ends. Germline CDR1 is MGHRA and CDR2 is YSYEKL. CDR3 sequence (DNA): TGCGCCAGCTGGGGAACGAGCACAGATACGCAGTATTTT. It yields the protein CASWGTSTDTQYF.

CDR3 in amino acids: CASSQSRRITYEQYF. DNA for the CDR3: TGCGCCAGCAGTCAATCGAGGCGGATAACCTACGAGCAGTACTTC. The chain joins TRBV23-1 to TRBJ2-7; unclear D gene. TRBV23-1 is recorded as an ORF, its role being uncertain. Trimming cost V 0 bases and J 2 bases, with 11 bases left between them. CDR3 length: 15 residues.

This clonotype is termed medium-sized. J is TRBJ1-1 and V is TRBV4-1; tentatively, D is TRBD1 (6 bases). CDR1 and CDR2 from the germline V gene are MGHRA and YSYEKL. V gave up 1 base and J gave up 1 base, with 22 bases separating them. The CDR3 spans 19 residues. In DNA, the CDR3 is TGCGCCAGCAGCCAAGTCGTCCACAGGGCAGAGACAGAGAACACTGAAGCTTTCTTT. It encodes CASSQVVHRAETENTEAFF.

This chain links TRBV6-6 with TRBJ2-7; D call uncertain. The CDR3 has 15 amino acids. CDR1 is MNHNY, CDR2 SVGAGI, per germline (reference sequence). Trimming left V 0 bases short and J 2 bases short, with 11 bases between. The chain's CDR3 is CASSYSILPAYEQYF. The CDR3 bases are TGTGCCAGCAGTTACTCGATTTTGCCCGCCTACGAGCAGTACTTC.

This clonotype qualifies as medium-sized. The J gene is TRBJ2-6, the V gene TRBV4-3; D remains ambiguous. The V gene lost 0 bases and the J gene lost 0 bases, with 6 bases spanning the gap. CDR1 and CDR2 from the germline V gene are LGHNA and YSLEER. The CDR3 has 16 amino acids. As DNA, the CDR3 is TGCGCCAGCAGCCAAGATGGAAGCTCTGGGGCCAACGTCCTGACTTTC. It specifies CASSQDGSSGANVLTF.

This clonotype was observed at least ten times. The rearrangement joins TRBV28 to TRBJ2-1; D unclear. V dropped 3 bases and J dropped 4 bases, with 4 bases sitting between them. CDR1 MDHEN and CDR2 SYDVKM come from the germline V gene. This CDR3 is built from 12 residues. CDR3 amino acids: CASSFEYNEQFF. The CDR3 DNA follows: TGTGCCAGCAGTTTCGAGTACAATGAGCAGTTCTTC.

This clonotype was found many times. The gene calls are TRBV5-6 and TRBJ2-7, with a tentative D call TRBD1 (5 bases). The CDR3 runs 15 residues. Germline V gene sequence: CDR1 SGHDT, CDR2 YYEEEE. V lost 5 bases and J lost 2, with 17 bases in between. CDR3 bases: TGTGCCAGCAGTCCTGGGGCTACCTCGACCTACGAGCAGTACTTC. Translation: CASSPGATSTYEQYF.

The table lists this clonotype with a few counts. This chain joins TRBV12-3 or TRBV12-4 and TRBJ1-4; no definite D call. V was trimmed by 3 bases and J by 12 bases, leaving 14 bases between them. This CDR3 region has 13 residues. The CDR3 loop is CASSLGWGRELFF. CDR3 in DNA: TGTGCCAGCAGTTTGGGGTGGGGAAGGGAACTGTTTTTT.

This clonotype was detected only a few times. The chain uses TRBV2 and TRBJ1-6; D remains ambiguous. Trimming removed 7 bases from V and 10 bases from J, with 17 bases in between. The germline CDR1 and CDR2 sequences are SNHLY and FYNNEI. The CDR3 sequence is 14 residues long. CDR3 loop: CASNFDTRRSPLHF. In nucleotides, the CDR3 is TGTGCCAGCAACTTCGACACTCGTCGGTCACCCCTCCACTTT.

This clonotype was picked up many times. V usage is TRBV7-9 and J usage is TRBJ2-1; the D is unclear. From germline, CDR1 is SEHNR and CDR2 FQNEAQ (reference sequence). Trimming stripped 3 bases from V and 3 bases from J, with 15 bases between. The CDR3 is 16 residues long. CDR3 residues: CASSFSVLINYNEQFF. The CDR3 DNA reads as TGTGCCAGCAGCTTCTCTGTCCTTATCAACTACAATGAGCAGTTCTTC.

This clonotype was counted between two and nine times. CDR3 sequence: CSARDRESLLYGYTF. The CDR3 DNA sequence: TGCAGTGCTCGGGACAGGGAGTCCCTACTCTATGGCTACACCTTC. The rearrangement joins TRBV20-1 to TRBJ1-2; TRBD1 matches at 9 bases. This CDR3 spans 15 amino acids. The V gene's germline CDR1 is DFQATT and CDR2 SNEGSKA (reference sequence). Germline trimming cut 5 bases from V and 4 bases from J; bases unmatched to any gene: 11.

This clonotype was picked up a small number of times. The rearrangement joins TRBV12-3 or TRBV12-4 to TRBJ1-5; D perhaps matches TRBD1 (5 bases). V gave up 3 bases and J gave up 6 bases, with 9 bases separating them. This CDR3 contains 13 residues. CDR3 amino acids: CASSLGGGQPQHF. Here the CDR3 DNA reads TGTGCCAGCAGTTTGGGGGGGGGTCAGCCCCAGCATTTT.

This chain joins TRBV6-5 and TRBJ1-6; perhaps TRBD1 as D (6 bases). CDR3 length: 18 amino acids. V was cut by 0 bases and J by 1 base, with 13 bases left in between. Germline V gene data show CDR1 as MNHEY and CDR2 as SVGAGI. This chain's CDR3 is CASSYSFARGSYNSPLHF. Here the CDR3 DNA reads TGTGCCAGCAGTTACTCGTTTGCCAGGGGTTCCTATAATTCACCCCTCCACTTT.

The chain employs TRBV9 and TRBJ2-5, with D hard to call. CDR1 is SGDLS and CDR2 is YYNGEE in the germline V gene. V gave up 3 bases and J gave up 2 bases, with 5 bases separating them. The CDR3 runs 12 residues. The CDR3 nucleotides read TGTGCCAGCAGCGCGACTCAAGAGACCCAGTACTTC. It yields the protein CASSATQETQYF.

This clonotype was found a few times. This chain links TRBV6-1 with TRBJ1-4; D call uncertain. In germline, CDR1 is MNHNS, CDR2 SASEGT. This CDR3 has 13 amino acids. V was shortened by 10 bases and J by 0 bases, with 9 bases between the two germline ends. The CDR3 sequence is CATYQSTNEKLFF. For the CDR3, the DNA is TGTGCCACCTACCAGTCAACTAATGAAAAACTGTTTTTT.

This clonotype was seen a handful of times. The V and J genes are TRBV12-3 or TRBV12-4 and TRBJ2-7, with 10 bases fitting TRBD1. This CDR3 is built from 13 residues. J lost 11 bases, V lost 5 bases, and 9 bases had no gene match. For the CDR3, the DNA is TGTGCCAGCAGTCCGACAGGGGGCGAGGGAAAGTACTTC. It encodes CASSPTGGEGKYF.